This T cell receptor beta chain was identified in a study of blood T cell repertoires in COVID-19. Across the whole study: From the United States, Italy and Spain came samples of acute and convalescent COVID-19.

Living in 24 US areas, the participants were between 18 and 89 years of age. Participant-reported clinical history was the basis for cohort assignment. In the study's own analysis: Reference gene primer amplification in the assay estimated nucleated cell counts. The assay was immunoSEQ multiplex PCR, and TCRdb's table has in-frame clones only and misses some. The V and J calls and clone size are taken from that table; D and trimming were inferred from the DNA. The sample has 250,000 to 350,000 clones, under 95% seen once. V shed 6 bases, J shed 4 bases, and the junction held 9 bases outside the gene matches. The CDR3 length is 16 residues. Germline CDR1 is LGHNA and CDR2 is YNFKEQ.

The sample consisted of PBMCs or T cells enriched from blood (not recorded which). This sequence joins TRBV4-2 and TRBJ2-2; TRBD2 agrees at 9 bases. This receptor was taken from a woman aged 30 to 39 who had recovered from COVID-19. The DNA for the CDR3 is TGTGCCAGCAGGACGGCGGGGGGGCGGAGCACCGGGGAGCTGTTTTTT. Residues: CASRTAGGRSTGELFF.